A single sample is the source of the 10 T cell receptor beta chains below, sequenced in a study of blood T cell repertoires in COVID-19. Assay: immunoSEQ multiplex PCR; the TCRdb copy retains only in-frame clones and omits some. The sample shows about 260,000 clones, 75% to 90% of them seen only once. The sample comprised peripheral blood. Receptors originate from a woman between 50 and 59 years old who had recovered from COVID-19.

The CDR3 here is CAISDPARRDRGTEAFF. CDR3 sequence (DNA): TGTGCCATCAGTGACCCAGCGCGGCGGGACAGGGGGACTGAAGCTTTCTTT. The chain has TRBV10-3 and TRBJ1-1; 11 bases are a match to TRBD1. Trimming took 3 bases from V and 5 from J; bases not matched to a gene: 11. The length of the CDR3 is 17 residues. Germline lookup yields CDR1 ENHRY and CDR2 SYGVKD.

This chain connects TRBV19 to TRBJ2-3; perhaps TRBD1 as D (6 bases). Trimming pared 4 bases from V and 2 bases from J, leaving 16 bases between. The CDR3 is made up of 16 amino acids. Germline V gene data show CDR1 as LNHDA and CDR2 as SQIVND (reference sequence). This CDR3 reads CASSSQKGVNTDTQYF. The CDR3 coding sequence is TGTGCCAGTAGTAGTCAAAAGGGGGTAAACACAGATACGCAGTATTTT.

The chain employs TRBV19 and TRBJ2-2; 7 bases are shared with TRBD1. CDR1 LNHDA and CDR2 SQIVND come from the germline V gene (reference sequence). V was clipped by 6 bases and J by 5 bases; unmatched bases: 6. This CDR3 is built from 14 residues. CDR3 amino acids: CASRRQGLTGELFF. CDR3 nucleotide sequence: TGTGCCAGTAGAAGACAGGGTCTGACCGGGGAGCTGTTTTTT.

V usage is TRBV6-1 and J usage is TRBJ2-2; 12 nucleotides agree with TRBD1. J gave up 6 bases and V 2 bases, and 4 bases lay outside the gene matches. In germline, CDR1 is MNHNS, CDR2 SASEGT. The CDR3 consists of 16 residues. CDR3 coding DNA: TGTGCCAGCAGTGAACCGGGACAGGGGGCGGCCGGGGAGCTGTTTTTT. This codes for CASSEPGQGAAGELFF.

CDR3 amino acids: CSGLLAINEKLFF. The DNA of the CDR3 is TGCAGCGGTCTTCTGGCAATTAATGAAAAACTGTTTTTT. The rearrangement uses TRBV29-1 and TRBJ1-4; D remains unclear. The CDR3 is 13 residues long. Germline values: CDR1 SQVTM, CDR2 ANQGSEA. V lost 7 bases, J lost 4 bases, and 13 bases lay in between.

V gene TRBV2 combines with J gene TRBJ2-5; TRBD2 matches at 8 bases. CDR1 is SNHLY and CDR2 is FYNNEI in the germline V gene. This CDR3 has 13 residues. V shed 6 bases and J 2 bases; nucleotides not matched to a gene: 2. CDR3 sequence (DNA): TGTGCCAGCAGAACTAGCGGACAAGAGACCCAGTACTTC. Protein sequence: CASRTSGQETQYF.

The chain is built from TRBV11-2 and TRBJ1-6; D is ambiguous. CDR3 length equals 14 residues. Germline CDR1 reads SGHAT; CDR2 reads FQNNGV. Trimming took 3 bases from V and 7 from J, leaving 10 bases between them. The CDR3 sequence: CASSLVLNNSPLHF. In nucleotides, the CDR3 is TGTGCCAGCAGCTTGGTCCTAAACAATTCACCCCTCCACTTT.

The V and J genes are TRBV19 and TRBJ1-2; D ambiguous. Trimming cost V 7 bases and J 0 bases, with 18 bases left between them. Germline assignment: CDR1 LNHDA and CDR2 SQIVND (reference sequence). The CDR3 covers 16 residues. CDR3 region: CASTGGGRLPNYGYTF. In DNA, the CDR3 is TGTGCCAGTACCGGAGGAGGCAGGTTACCTAACTATGGCTACACCTTC.

This clone was seen once. The chain combines TRBV9 with TRBJ2-3, with a possible D match to TRBD2 (6 bases). The CDR3 has 20 amino acids. CDR1 is SGDLS and CDR2 is YYNGEE in the germline V gene. V was pared by 6 bases and J by 6 bases, with 35 bases between. This chain's CDR3 is CASIVGPGLPFVSSGDTQYF. CDR3 coding DNA: TGTGCCAGCATAGTAGGACCGGGACTCCCCTTCGTTAGTTCCGGGGATACGCAGTATTTT.

The V gene is TRBV5-4, the J gene TRBJ1-4; maybe TRBD1 (6 bases). V was cut by 4 bases and J by 7 bases, with 14 bases left in between. The CDR3 covers 14 residues. Germline V gene sequence: CDR1 SGHNT, CDR2 YYREEE (reference sequence). The CDR3 is CASSAGGAGEKLFF. In DNA, the CDR3 is TGTGCCAGCAGCGCCGGGGGGGCGGGTGAAAAACTGTTTTTT.